The source of this T cell receptor beta chain is a study of immune cell composition in non-small cell lung cancer. Study-level results: Tumour-associated clones >0.5% occurred in approximately 31% of adenocarcinomas, approximately 79% of squamous. Tumour-reactive clones were not shown to match dominant in vivo tumour clones. Smoking pack-years did not significantly correlate with tumour TCR-beta clonality.

Profiled with immunoSEQ multiplex PCR; TCRdb holds only in-frame clones, not every one. The repertoire holds around 790 clones, 70% to 80% seen once, with 18% in the top ten. The normal lung sample lay at least 3 cm, and maximally far, from the tumour. CDR1 is MNHEY, CDR2 SVGAGI, per germline. The CDR3 loop spans 13 amino acids. V lost 2 bases, J lost 6 bases, and 5 bases lay in between. Regarding this clone: Its specificity is unknown.

This chain joins TRBV6-5 and TRBJ1-6; D gene uncertain. The clonotype originates from a human donor with non-small cell lung cancer. Input material: non-adjacent lung tissue. DNA of the CDR3: TGTGCCAGCAGTTACGGAGCTAATTCACCCCTCCACTTT. Its translation is CASSYGANSPLHF.